This T cell receptor beta chain was sequenced in a study of shared clonotypes between healthy human individuals. Using immunoSEQ multiplex PCR, the repertoire was profiled, and TCRdb retains in-frame clones only, with some absent. The sample holds approximately 2,000,000 clones, around 95% seen once. There are 15 residues in the CDR3. Trimming stripped 6 bases from V and 0 bases from J, with 11 bases between. Germline loops: CDR1 MDHEN, CDR2 SYDVKM. General study points: Sharing across four donors was highest in naive CD4 (about 5%) and lowest in memory CD8 (around 0.4%).

Naive CD8 cells, CD45RO-negative and positively selected for CCR7, excluded terminally differentiated effector memory CD45RA+ cells. Healthy and HIV-negative, the adult donors had no recent acute infections or vaccinations. Remarks on this clone: Its cognate antigen is unknown.

This chain joins TRBV28 and TRBJ2-2, with a weak D call TRBD2 (6 bases). The source material was naive CD8+ T cells from PBMCs. The TCR comes from a man aged 18 to 35 in good health. Some clones in this sample may be carry-over from other donors' samples. CDR3 protein: CASSAREANTGELFF. The DNA for the CDR3 is TGTGCCAGCAGCGCCAGGGAGGCGAACACCGGGGAGCTGTTTTTT.